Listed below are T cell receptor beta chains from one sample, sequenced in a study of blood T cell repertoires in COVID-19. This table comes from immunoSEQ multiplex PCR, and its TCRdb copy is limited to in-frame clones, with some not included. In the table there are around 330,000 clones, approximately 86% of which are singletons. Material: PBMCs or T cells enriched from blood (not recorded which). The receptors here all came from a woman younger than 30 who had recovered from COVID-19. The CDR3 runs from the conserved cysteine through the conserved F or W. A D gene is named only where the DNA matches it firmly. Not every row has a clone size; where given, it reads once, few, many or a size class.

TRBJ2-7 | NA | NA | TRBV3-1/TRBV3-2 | TGTGCCAGCAGCCCCACAACACCCCCCAGGGCGCTCTACGAGCAGTACTTC | CASSPTTPPRALYEQYF
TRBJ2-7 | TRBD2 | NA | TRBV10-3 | TGTGCCACCTCGATCGCGCGGGGGACGGATCACGAGCAGTACTTC | CATSIARGTDHEQYF
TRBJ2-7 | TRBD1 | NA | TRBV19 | TGTGCCAGTAGTATAGACTCCGGGACAGGAGGCGAGCAGTACTTC | CASSIDSGTGGEQYF
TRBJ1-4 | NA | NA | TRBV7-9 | TGTGCCAGCAGTGACAGAGATAATGAAAAACTGTTTTTT | CASSDRDNEKLFF
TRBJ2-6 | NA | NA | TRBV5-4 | TGTGCCAGCAGCTTGGCGGGGTCTGGGGCCAACGTCCTGACTTTC | CASSLAGSGANVLTF
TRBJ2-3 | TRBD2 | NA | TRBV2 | TGTGCCAGCTCCCCACTAGCGGCAAGGAGGGATACGCAGTATTTT | CASSPLAARRDTQYF
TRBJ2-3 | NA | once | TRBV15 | TGTGCCACCAGCGGCTGGGGGGACGACACAGATACGCAGTATTTT | CATSGWGDDTDTQYF
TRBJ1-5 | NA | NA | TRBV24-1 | TGTGCCACCAGTGGGGTAAGCGGGGGGGGCAATCAGCCCCAGCATTTT | CATSGVSGGGNQPQHF
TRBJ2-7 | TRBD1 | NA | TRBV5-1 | TGCGCCAGCAGCCTGGGACAGCCCTCCTACGAGCAGTACTTC | CASSLGQPSYEQYF
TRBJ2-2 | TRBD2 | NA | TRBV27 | TGTGCCAGCACCTTGGGACTAGCGGGAGGGCGGGGCACCGGGGAGCTGTTTTTT | CASTLGLAGGRGTGELFF
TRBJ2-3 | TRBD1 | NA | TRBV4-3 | TGCGCCAGCAGCCAGAACTACAGGGGAACAGATACGCAGTATTTT | CASSQNYRGTDTQYF
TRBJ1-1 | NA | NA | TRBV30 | TGTGCCTGGAGCACGGACATGCCGGGCACTGAAGCTTTCTTT | CAWSTDMPGTEAFF
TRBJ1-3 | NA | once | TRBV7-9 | TGTGCCAGCAGCGACAAACAGGCACGCTCTGGAAACACCATATATTTT | CASSDKQARSGNTIYF
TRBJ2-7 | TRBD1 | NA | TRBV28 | TGTGCCAGCAGTCCAGGGGGCAGGAACGAGCAGTACTTC | CASSPGGRNEQYF
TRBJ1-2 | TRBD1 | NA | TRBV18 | TGTGCCAGCTCACCACAAATGGGACAGGGGCCCGGGTCGTCCTATGGCTACACCTTC | CASSPQMGQGPGSSYGYTF
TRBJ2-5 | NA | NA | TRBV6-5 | TGTGCCAGCAGTTACTCCCGTTCATCCGTCCGGGAGACCCAGTACTTC | CASSYSRSSVRETQYF
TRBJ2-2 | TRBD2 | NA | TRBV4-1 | TGCGCCAGCAGCCAAGGACTAGCGGGAATTGGCACCGGGGAGCTGTTTTTT | CASSQGLAGIGTGELFF
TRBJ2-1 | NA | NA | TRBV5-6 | TGTGCCAGCAGTTTATACAATGAGCAGTTCTTC | CASSLYNEQFF
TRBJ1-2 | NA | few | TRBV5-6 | TGTGCCAGCAGCCAGGAAACTAACTATGGCTACACCTTC | CASSQETNYGYTF
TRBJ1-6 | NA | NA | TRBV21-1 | TGTGCCAGCAGCAAAGCCCCAAGCAGGGCCGACAATTCACCCCTCCACTTT | CASSKAPSRADNSPLHF